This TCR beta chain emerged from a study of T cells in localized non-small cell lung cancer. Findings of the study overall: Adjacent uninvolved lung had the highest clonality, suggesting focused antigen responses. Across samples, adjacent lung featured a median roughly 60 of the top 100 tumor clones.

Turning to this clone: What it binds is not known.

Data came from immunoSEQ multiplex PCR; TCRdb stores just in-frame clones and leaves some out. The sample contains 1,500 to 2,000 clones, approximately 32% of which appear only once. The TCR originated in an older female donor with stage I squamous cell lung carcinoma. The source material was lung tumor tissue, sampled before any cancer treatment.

The CDR3 spells CASSLGISNTGELFF. The CDR3 DNA reads as TGTGCCAGCAGTTTAGGCATTTCGAACACCGGGGAGCTGTTTTTT. V and J are TRBV28 and TRBJ2-2; no definite D call. Deletions cut 2 bases from V and 0 bases from J, with 7 bases between. CDR3 size: 15 residues. Germline V gene sequence: CDR1 MDHEN, CDR2 SYDVKM.